This entry describes one T cell receptor (beta chain). The CDR3 consists of 14 residues. Trimming shortened V by 2 bases and J by 1 base, and 8 bases separated the two germline ends. Germline V gives CDR1 KGHSH, CDR2 LQKENI. This sample is drawn from a study of T cell changes during pregnancy in multiple sclerosis. TCRdb keeps only in-frame clones here, not all; method: immunoSEQ multiplex PCR. The table has tens of thousands of clones, around 80% seen once. This receptor was taken from a female donor with multiple sclerosis, enrolled in a pregnancy study. V gene TRBV18 combines with J gene TRBJ1-1; D unresolved. The material sequenced was CD4+ T cells from peripheral blood mononuclear cells, taken before pregnancy. CDR3 in DNA: TGTGCCAGCTCACCAGGGCACCCGAACACTGAAGCTTTCTTT. It is translated as CASSPGHPNTEAFF.